These 12 T cell receptor beta chains originate from one sample sequenced in a study of immune heterogeneity within non-small cell lung tumors. A multiplex PCR containing 32 V primers and 13 J primers was used to amplify TCR beta CDR3. Using its own MiXCR run on the multiplex PCR reads, TCRdb lists one record per CDR3 protein. This sample yields 8,500 to 11,000 distinct CDR3 sequences, of which about a sixth are seen a single time; roughly 3.7% belongs to the top ten. Bulk tumor genomic DNA (roughly 630 ng per sample) served as template. While surgery was under way, several biopsies spaced far apart were taken per primary tumor. Newly diagnosed with untreated non-small cell lung cancer, the patients underwent curative surgery. Sample: lung tumor tissue. The source of these receptors is a middle-aged man with non-small cell lung cancer.

This clonotype was recorded at least ten times. The J gene is TRBJ2-3, the V gene TRBV6-1, with 7 bases lining up with TRBD1. The germline V gene encodes CDR1 MNHNS and CDR2 SASEGT. After removal of 5 bases from V and 4 bases from J, the junction contained 9 bases not matched to a gene. This CDR3 contains 15 residues. Here the CDR3 DNA reads TGTGCCAGCAGTCCACAGCGGACAGGCTCAGATACGCAGTATTTT. Translation gives CASSPQRTGSDTQYF.

Worth noting for this clonotype: A single base separates this from a much larger clone, so it may be a read error. The chain combines TRBV15 with TRBJ1-1; D unresolved. The germline V and J ends were trimmed by 5 bases and 4 bases, with 14 bases remaining between them. The CDR3 extends over 14 amino acids. Germline CDR1 LNHNV, CDR2 YYDKDF (reference sequence). The CDR3 DNA sequence: TGTGCCACCAGCGGCGGACTGATGAGCACTGAAGCTTTCTTT. The encoded protein is CATSGGLMSTEAFF.

A note on this clonotype: This sequence may be a read error, since a much larger clone differs from it by one base. The chain links TRBV7-9 to TRBJ2-1; 7 nucleotides align to TRBD1. Per the germline V gene, CDR1 is SEHNR and CDR2 is FQNEAQ (reference sequence). The CDR3 loop spans 16 amino acids. The CDR3 bases are TGTGTCAGCAGCTTAGAAAGGGGGCGGTCCTACAATGAGCAGTTCTTC. This translates into CVSSLERGRSYNEQFF.

This clonotype was recorded at least ten times. The chain uses TRBV5-1 and TRBJ1-1; 12 bases are shared with TRBD1. Trimming took 3 bases from V and 6 from J; bases not matched to a gene: 9. The CDR3 runs to 16 residues. Germline values: CDR1 SGHRS, CDR2 YFSETQ. This CDR3 is CASSSTGQGAVAEAFF. DNA for the CDR3: TGCGCCAGCAGCTCGACGGGACAGGGGGCTGTAGCTGAAGCTTTCTTT.

This clonotype occurred a few times. V is TRBV6-1 and J is TRBJ2-7; D remains ambiguous. In germline, CDR1 is MNHNS, CDR2 SASEGT. V lost 6 bases and J 2 bases, leaving 11 bases between the germline ends. This CDR3 has 13 residues. The CDR3: CASRNKDPYEQYF. The CDR3 coding sequence is TGTGCCAGCAGAAACAAGGATCCCTACGAGCAGTACTTC.

This clonotype is medium-sized within its sample. The J gene is TRBJ1-4, the V gene TRBV27, with D unclear. Trimming shortened V by 2 bases and J by 3 bases, and 4 bases separated the two germline ends. CDR3 length: 13 residues. Germline CDR1 is MNHEY and CDR2 is SMNVEV (reference sequence). This CDR3 is CASSLTANEKLFF. CDR3 DNA sequence: TGTGCCAGCAGTTTAACAGCTAATGAAAAACTGTTTTTT.

The V call is TRBV7-2, the J call TRBJ2-7, with TRBD2 matching over 10 bases. Germline V gene data show CDR1 as SGHTA and CDR2 as FQGNSA. V shed 4 bases and J 5 bases; nucleotides not matched to a gene: 11. The CDR3 totals 16 residues. CDR3 nucleotides: TGTGCCAGCAGCTCCCCCAGAGCGGGAGGGCCGCACGAGCAGTACTTC. This translates into CASSSPRAGGPHEQYF.

This clonotype was seen many times. The chain uses TRBV6-1 and TRBJ2-5; D gene uncertain. Trimming took 1 base from V and 6 from J, leaving 0 bases between them. Germline CDR1 reads MNHNS; CDR2 reads SASEGT. This CDR3 region has 10 residues. The CDR3 protein is CASSEETQYF. The CDR3 DNA is TGTGCCAGCAGTGAAGAGACCCAGTACTTC.

This clonotype occurred a few times. The V call is TRBV7-2, the J call TRBJ2-3; 7 bases match TRBD2. CDR3 length: 16 amino acids. The germline V gene encodes CDR1 SGHTA and CDR2 FQGNSA. The ends lost 5 bases at V and 2 bases at J; junction bases unmatched: 10. For the CDR3, the DNA is TGTGCCAGCAGCCTTTTTGGCGGGAGCGTCACAGATACGCAGTATTTT. It encodes CASSLFGGSVTDTQYF.

By sample share, this clonotype is medium-sized (0.01 to 0.1%). The rearrangement joins TRBV28 to TRBJ1-2, with D possibly matching TRBD1 (6 bases). Germline CDR1 reads MDHEN; CDR2 reads SYDVKM. The CDR3 runs to 15 residues. V lost 6 bases, J lost 4 bases, and 18 bases lay in between. This CDR3 reads CASSPRGQGIYGYTF. CDR3 in DNA: TGTGCCAGCAGCCCCAGGGGCCAGGGAATCTATGGCTACACCTTC.

Points on this clonotype: This may stem from a read error, because a much larger clone lies one nucleotide away. The chain carries TRBV7-2 and TRBJ1-1; maybe TRBD1 (5 bases). V gave up 1 base and J gave up 4 bases, with 16 bases separating them. The CDR3 has 16 amino acids. CDR1 and CDR2 (germline): SGHTA, FQGNSA. CDR3 nucleotide sequence: TGTGCCAGCAGCTTAGTTGCAGGGCACTTTACCACTGAAGCTTTCTTT. Its translation is CASSLVAGHFTTEAFF.

The chain is built from TRBV6-2 or TRBV6-3 and TRBJ2-1; maybe TRBD1 (5 bases). V dropped 6 bases and J dropped 7 bases, with 22 bases sitting between them. In germline, CDR1 is MNHEY, CDR2 SVGEGT. The CDR3 loop spans 16 amino acids. Here the CDR3 DNA reads TGTGCCAGCAGAACTATAAGGGGAATGGGTATGAATGAGCAGTTCTTC. It is translated as CASRTIRGMGMNEQFF.